This TCR beta chain comes out of a study of T cells in Graves' hyperthyroidism and ophthalmopathy. Findings of the study overall: Clonotypes that were expanded in thyroid above 0.001 mostly appeared in blood too.

Germline CDR1 and CDR2: MDHEN and SYDVKM. The CDR3 is made up of 16 amino acids. The ends were cut back, 1 base at V and 4 bases at J, with 17 bases in the middle. Comments on this clonotype: Its cognate antigen is unknown.

What was amplified from RNA transcripts were TCR beta CDR3 regions. The HTBI primer set served for first-round RT-PCR of the TCR CDR3. Using its own MiXCR run on the multiplex PCR reads, TCRdb lists one record per CDR3 protein. The sample yields 300,000 to 350,000 distinct CDR3 sequences, approximately 18% seen once. The source of this sequence is a woman between 50 and 59 years old with Graves' hyperthyroidism. Sequenced sample: blood. V and J are TRBV28 and TRBJ2-7, with unresolved D. CDR3 region: CASSLSNTPGQYEQYF. CDR3 DNA sequence: TGTGCCAGCAGTTTATCGAACACCCCCGGCCAGTACGAGCAGTACTTC.